This T cell receptor (beta chain) was profiled in a study of blood T cell repertoires in COVID-19 (dated by TCRdb to 2018 to 2021). With regard to the full study: Samples covering the acute and convalescent phases of COVID-19 were provided by collaborators in the United States, Italy and Spain. The prospective study material was composed of cDNA or gDNA derived from T cells, B-cell-depleted T cells, or PBMCs. A de-identified subject ID, COVID-19 status, age in years and sex were almost always included in the sample metadata. HLA class I and class II types, where available, came from metadata supplied by the sample provider rather than from assay-based typing. The samples were drawn from the first 160 participants of the ongoing ImmuneRACE study and from some 1,300 subjects provided by 6 global collaborators. The repertoires were released in a freely available public database meant as a resource for research on the immune response to SARS-CoV-2. Subjects who had been exposed to COVID-19, were actively infected with it, or had recovered from it provided the deeply sampled blood TCRbeta repertoires that made up the dataset. Overall study results and their limits: The amount of clinical and demographic metadata varied by source and participant and was provided uncurated.

The immunoSEQ Assay, a bias-controlled multiplex PCR, was used to amplify TCRbeta CDR3 regions from genomic DNA. The study's processing was this. The number of nucleated cells in each sample was estimated from the amplification of reference gene primers within the assay. To quantify the absolute abundance of each unique TCRbeta CDR3 rearrangement, sequence reads were collapsed and filtered. For each sample, productive Simpson clonality was calculated as the square root of Simpson's diversity index over productive rearrangements. In TCRdb, the immuneACCESS table is reduced to in-frame sequences with V and J assigned. These tables do not hold every clone; where another copy was compared, an unresolved V gene accounts for under half, and the others remain unexplained. D and trimming come from the DNA, and the V and J calls and clone size come from that table. Counted in this sample were some 370,000 clones; over 80% of them appeared once. 5% to 5.5% of the sample is taken by the ten largest.

In the prospective study, participants were about 18 to 100 years old, resided in approximately 25 geographic areas of the United States, and were enrolled through a virtual design. Cohort assignment in the prospective study relied on participant-reported clinical history from a screening survey and a study questionnaire. Recovered participants in ImmuneRACE Cohort 3 were defined by two consecutive negative NP/OP PCR tests, clearance by a healthcare professional, or resolution of symptoms. Mobile phlebotomists in the prospective study collected whole blood, serum and a nasopharyngeal or oropharyngeal swab from every participant. Prospective study participants could optionally give additional blood draws and questionnaires over an approximately two-month period. Before DNA extraction, blood samples from the prospective study were shipped at room temperature or frozen. This clone was recorded once. There is no known antigen for this receptor. Base quality data are lacking; no much larger clone is found one base away.

According to the germline V gene (reference sequence), CDR1 reads LNHDA and CDR2 reads SQIVND. Trimming takes 9 bases off V and 7 bases off J; junction bases not matched to a gene: 8. Reading from cysteine to phenylalanine, the CDR3 counts 13 amino acids. Only the CDR3 DNA is retained, 39 bases long and in frame from the first base. This chain is built from TRBV19 and TRBJ2-1, with TRBD2 matching 8 junction bases. Material: PBMCs or T cells enriched from blood (not recorded which). The TCR originated in a woman aged 45-60 years who had recovered from COVID-19. The nucleotide sequence reads as follows: TGTGCCAGCGGGACTAGTGGTAGGAATGAGCAGTTCTTC. This yields the protein CASGTSGRNEQFF.